These T cell receptor beta chains were read from a single sample in a study of T-cell reconstitution after alpha-beta-depleted transplantation in children. Each CDR3 protein gets one entry after TCRdb re-called the PCR reads with MiXCR. Counted here are around 120,000 distinct CDR3 sequences, under 25% occurring once; the ten biggest clones make up over 9.5%. The material was PBMCs, mostly from graft donor cells, obtained 180 days after TCRalphabeta/CD19-depleted stem cell transplant. The receptors come from a male patient aged 2-15 years who had a stem cell transplant for chronic granulomatous disease, so the T cells may come from the graft donor. Each CDR3 is given with its conserved first and last residue. The D gene is left open where the match is weak. Clone size is not always given. Where it is, it says once, few, many or a class for expanded clones.

clone_size: NA; v_call: TRBV20-1; j_call: TRBJ2-7; d_call: TRBD2; cdr3_nt: TGCAGGGCGATAGGCGGGAGTTTCTACGAGCAGTACTTC; cdr3_aa: CRAIGGSFYEQYF
clone_size: few; v_call: TRBV7-6; j_call: TRBJ2-1; d_call: NA; cdr3_nt: TGTGCCAGCCGTCGACAGGGAGGGTACAATGAGCAGTTCTTC; cdr3_aa: CASRRQGGYNEQFF
clone_size: few; v_call: TRBV20-1; j_call: TRBJ2-5; d_call: TRBD2; cdr3_nt: TGCAGTGCTGGCGGACAAGCGGGGGAGACCCAGTACTTC; cdr3_aa: CSAGGQAGETQYF
clone_size: few; v_call: TRBV20-1; j_call: TRBJ2-3; d_call: TRBD2; cdr3_nt: TGCAGTGCTTGGGGACTAGCGGAACTAGGGGATACGCAGTATTTT; cdr3_aa: CSAWGLAELGDTQYF
clone_size: NA; v_call: TRBV20-1; j_call: TRBJ2-7; d_call: NA; cdr3_nt: TGCAGTGCTAGAGATCCGAATTTAGGCTTCTACGAGCAGTACTTC; cdr3_aa: CSARDPNLGFYEQYF
clone_size: NA; v_call: TRBV15; j_call: TRBJ2-1; d_call: TRBD2; cdr3_nt: TGTGCCACCAGCAGAGTCGTTGGTAGCGGGAGAAACTATGAGCAGTTCTTC; cdr3_aa: CATSRVVGSGRNYEQFF
clone_size: once; v_call: TRBV12-3/TRBV12-4; j_call: TRBJ2-5; d_call: NA; cdr3_nt: TGTGCCAGCAGTTTAGCTCCGGGACCTCAGGAGACCCAGTACTTC; cdr3_aa: CASSLAPGPQETQYF
clone_size: many; v_call: TRBV7-8; j_call: TRBJ2-2; d_call: TRBD2; cdr3_nt: TGTGCCAGCAGTCCCGGGACTAGCGGCCTTTGGAACACCGGGGAGCTGTTTTTT; cdr3_aa: CASSPGTSGLWNTGELFF
clone_size: many; v_call: TRBV5-1; j_call: TRBJ2-1; d_call: NA; cdr3_nt: TGCGCCAGCAGCTTGGTGGGGGAGCAGTTCTTC; cdr3_aa: CASSLVGEQFF
clone_size: many; v_call: TRBV6-2/TRBV6-3; j_call: TRBJ1-4; d_call: TRBD1; cdr3_nt: TGTGCCAGCAGTGCCCGGACAGGGGAGGATGAAAAACTGTTTTTT; cdr3_aa: CASSARTGEDEKLFF
clone_size: few; v_call: TRBV20-1; j_call: TRBJ2-3; d_call: TRBD1; cdr3_nt: TGCAGTGCAAGGACAGGGGGCCCCACAGATACGCAGTATTTT; cdr3_aa: CSARTGGPTDTQYF
clone_size: many; v_call: TRBV25-1; j_call: TRBJ1-4; d_call: TRBD1; cdr3_nt: TGTGCCAGCACAGGGGGCAGGACAGAGGGGCTGTTTTTT; cdr3_aa: CASTGGRTEGLFF
clone_size: NA; v_call: TRBV24-1; j_call: TRBJ2-7; d_call: NA; cdr3_nt: TGTGCCACCAGTGATCCCTGGACTGATATGGGCCACGAGCAGTACTTC; cdr3_aa: CATSDPWTDMGHEQYF
clone_size: many; v_call: TRBV20-1; j_call: TRBJ2-1; d_call: NA; cdr3_nt: TGCAGTGCTAGAGGTGGTCCGGGGCAGTTCTTC; cdr3_aa: CSARGGPGQFF
clone_size: few; v_call: TRBV5-5; j_call: TRBJ1-2; d_call: TRBD1; cdr3_nt: TGTGCCAGCAGCTTGGGAGGACAGGGGGCTGGTGGCTACACCTTC; cdr3_aa: CASSLGGQGAGGYTF
clone_size: many; v_call: TRBV5-1; j_call: TRBJ2-5; d_call: NA; cdr3_nt: TGCGCCAGCAGCTCGGGGACCCCCCAAGAGACCCAGTACTTC; cdr3_aa: CASSSGTPQETQYF
clone_size: medium-sized; v_call: TRBV18; j_call: TRBJ1-5; d_call: TRBD1; cdr3_nt: TGTGCCAGCTCGCGGGTGGGACAGGTGAGCAATCAGCCCCAGCATTTT; cdr3_aa: CASSRVGQVSNQPQHF
clone_size: NA; v_call: TRBV20-1; j_call: TRBJ2-1; d_call: NA; cdr3_nt: TGCAGTGCTAGAATCGCGGGGGCTAAGGCCTACAATGAGCAGTTCTTC; cdr3_aa: CSARIAGAKAYNEQFF
clone_size: NA; v_call: TRBV4-3; j_call: TRBJ2-5; d_call: NA; cdr3_nt: TGCGCCAGCAGCCCCCTAGTAGGAGGGACCCAGTACTTC; cdr3_aa: CASSPLVGGTQYF
clone_size: NA; v_call: TRBV20-1; j_call: TRBJ1-1; d_call: TRBD1; cdr3_nt: TGCAGTGCTCCGACAGGGTGGAACACTGAAGCTTTCTTT; cdr3_aa: CSAPTGWNTEAFF
clone_size: NA; v_call: TRBV7-9; j_call: TRBJ2-1; d_call: NA; cdr3_nt: TGTGCCAGCAACGTTGAGGGACTCTCTTATGGCGACAATGAGCAGTTCTTC; cdr3_aa: CASNVEGLSYGDNEQFF
clone_size: NA; v_call: TRBV7-2; j_call: TRBJ2-3; d_call: NA; cdr3_nt: TGTGCCAGCAGCTTTACCTCGGCCACAGATACGCAGTATTTT; cdr3_aa: CASSFTSATDTQYF
clone_size: few; v_call: TRBV27; j_call: TRBJ2-6; d_call: NA; cdr3_nt: TGTGCCAGCAGTTTACAGGTCCTTGCTCCCAACGTCCTGACTTTC; cdr3_aa: CASSLQVLAPNVLTF
clone_size: many; v_call: TRBV5-1; j_call: TRBJ2-2; d_call: NA; cdr3_nt: TGCGCCAGCAGCTTGGGAGGTCTATATCCCGCCGGGGAGCTGTTTTTT; cdr3_aa: CASSLGGLYPAGELFF
clone_size: many; v_call: TRBV29-1; j_call: TRBJ2-1; d_call: NA; cdr3_nt: TGCAGCGTGGCAGCGGTGAGCTCCTACAATGAGCAGTTCTTC; cdr3_aa: CSVAAVSSYNEQFF
clone_size: many; v_call: TRBV20-1; j_call: TRBJ2-1; d_call: TRBD2; cdr3_nt: TGCAGTGCTAGATCCATGAGCGGGACCTACAATGAGCAGTTCTTC; cdr3_aa: CSARSMSGTYNEQFF
clone_size: NA; v_call: TRBV6-1; j_call: TRBJ2-7; d_call: TRBD2; cdr3_nt: TGTGCCAGCAAATTAGCGGGAAGGTACGAGCAGTACTTC; cdr3_aa: CASKLAGRYEQYF
clone_size: NA; v_call: TRBV6-5; j_call: TRBJ2-7; d_call: NA; cdr3_nt: TGTGCCAGCAGTTACGGAGGGAAAAGCTCCTACGAGCATTACTTC; cdr3_aa: CASSYGGKSSYEHYF
clone_size: once; v_call: TRBV15; j_call: TRBJ2-5; d_call: NA; cdr3_nt: TGTGCCACCAGACCCCAGGGACCCCAAGAGACCCAGTACTTC; cdr3_aa: CATRPQGPQETQYF
clone_size: many; v_call: TRBV10-3; j_call: TRBJ1-6; d_call: NA; cdr3_nt: TGTGCCATCAACCCTGGCACACATTCACCCCTCCACTTT; cdr3_aa: CAINPGTHSPLHF
clone_size: many; v_call: TRBV5-5; j_call: TRBJ2-1; d_call: NA; cdr3_nt: TGTGCCAGCCTAGGTCTTGGGGATGAGCAGTTCTTC; cdr3_aa: CASLGLGDEQFF